The sequence of this T cell receptor beta chain was determined in a study of regulatory T cells in long-lasting Graves disease (dated by TCRdb to the early 2020s). Broadly, across the study: Antithyroid drugs had been taken for less than 3 months by newly diagnosed Graves' disease patients. The study was registered as a clinical trial and conducted in China. A total of about 35 samples underwent TCR sequencing: about 13 from persistent and around 20 from newly diagnosed Graves' disease patients. Peripheral blood TCR sequencing and RNA sequencing compared persistent Graves' disease patients with newly diagnosed Graves' disease patients. Broader findings and caveats from the paper: Patients with persistent disease shared more public clonotypes (about 3,000) than newly diagnosed patients did (more than 900). Only peripheral blood was studied, because thyroid tissue, the primary lesion, was inaccessible. Persistent Graves' disease patients showed lower TCR Shannon entropy and fewer highly expanded clones than newly diagnosed patients, suggesting clonal expansion. Only the TCR beta chain was sequenced and analyzed. The small sample size was acknowledged by the authors as a limitation that may reduce accuracy. TRBV28, TRBJ1-2 and TRBJ2-5 were preferentially used in persistent disease, while TRBV20-1 and TRBJ2-1 were favored in newly diagnosed disease.

With regard to this clonotype: Its target antigen remains unknown. Per-nucleotide qualities are absent, and no much larger clonotype sits a single base away.

Libraries were constructed by multiplex PCR. Reads for this sample came from an Illumina HiSeq 4000. To build TCR beta libraries, CDR3 regions were amplified by Arm-PCR using iRepertoire HTBI primers. Gel purification was performed on PCR products prior to sequencing. On the study's bioinformatics: Gene usage analysis of CDR3 amino acid clonotypes used the 62 TRBV and 14 to 15 TRBJ segments found across samples. COPE and FqMerger were used to merge filtered high-quality paired reads into contigs. BLAST was used to align contigs to the IMGT TRBV, TRBD and TRBJ reference genes, and CDR3 was defined following IMGT. Highly expanded clones were defined as clonotypes with a frequency above 0.1%. Shannon entropy served as the measure of repertoire diversity, while the Gini coefficient captured V-J evenness. Clonotypes shared by more than one individual were considered public. TCRdb reprocessing: public reads trimmed at Q25 with fastp, clones called with MiXCR, in-frame beta chains kept. Rows with a matching CDR3 protein are joined into one entry that keeps the most common DNA and genes. These V and J calls are TCRdb output, not the study's own analysis. Present in this sample are some 250,000 distinct CDR3 sequences, over 20% of which were seen just once. Around 14% of the sample goes to the ten largest clones.

The time point label, as the study defines it: newly diagnosed GD, antithyroid drugs for less than 3 months. RNA was extracted from PBMCs in TRIzol for both TCR sequencing and RNA sequencing. Graves' disease was diagnosed according to American Thyroid Association guidelines. Patients were recruited from an endocrinology department in Xi'an, China. Each patient gave about 10 milliliters of peripheral blood, collected in an EDTA anticoagulant tube. PBMCs were isolated by Ficoll Paque Plus density gradient separation without further T cell sorting. An Agilent 2100 Bioanalyzer and agarose gel were used to check RNA quality, and a NanoDrop 2000 was used to measure RNA concentration. The CDR3 covers 15 residues, taking in both the cysteine and the phenylalanine. Kept here is only the CDR3 DNA, which spans 45 bases and is read in frame from base 1. CDR1 and CDR2, per the germline V gene (reference sequence), are LGHDT and YNNKEL. V is pared back by 0 bases and J by 5 bases, with 13 bases lying between the germline termini.

The V gene is TRBV3-1 and the J gene is TRBJ1-1; a tentative D match to TRBD1 spans 5 bases. Sequenced here: peripheral blood mononuclear cells (PBMCs), sampled at new diagnosis, from a patient treated with antithyroid drugs. The clonotype was recovered from a female donor with Graves disease. CDR3 reads: CASSQEAGWVTEAFF. The DNA sequence reads TGTGCCAGCAGCCAAGAGGCAGGGTGGGTAACTGAAGCTTTCTTT.